This T cell receptor beta chain was profiled in a study of T cell responses to AZD1222 COVID-19 vaccine. General study results and limits: Vaccine-related CD4 TCRs covered spike, predominating at 160-218 and 743-854.

Germline loops: CDR1 LNHNV, CDR2 YYDKDF (reference sequence). The CDR3 extends over 16 amino acids. The trim removed 5 bases at V and 0 bases at J, leaving 7 bases unmatched. Clones were sequenced by immunoSEQ multiplex PCR, and TCRdb holds only the in-frame ones, with some missing. The sample shows 150,000 or so clones, about 91% of them seen only once. This clone was detected a few times. Its antigen is as yet unknown. Second-dose timings of about 4 or about 12 weeks were pooled. The sequences come from peripheral blood, collected 28 days after the second AZD1222 dose. The V call is TRBV15, the J call TRBJ1-5; 7 nucleotides align to TRBD1. The clonotype originates from an adult who received the AZD1222 COVID-19 vaccine. This CDR3 is CATSSRDSYSNQPQHF. The CDR3 nucleotides are TGTGCCACCAGCTCCCGGGACAGCTATAGCAATCAGCCCCAGCATTTT. Based on the CDR3 plus reference TRBV15 and TRBJ1-5, the full variable domain is DAMVIQNPRYQVTQFGKPVTLSCSQTLNHNVMYWYQQKSSQAPKLLFHYYDKDFNNEADTPDNFQSRRPNTSFCFLDIRSPGLGDTAMYLCATSSRDSYSNQPQHFGDGTRLSIL.